Presented here are 9 T cell receptor beta chains from one specimen sequenced in a study of regulatory T cells in long-lasting Graves disease (dated by TCRdb to 2020 to 2022). The time point label on this specimen signifies: newly diagnosed GD, antithyroid drugs for less than 3 months. For both TCR sequencing and RNA sequencing, RNA was extracted from PBMCs using TRIzol. Library generation was performed with multiplex PCR. The listed sequencing device is Illumina HiSeq 4000. iRepertoire HTBI primers and Arm-PCR amplification of CDR3 regions were used to construct TCR beta libraries. The public reads were reanalyzed by TCRdb: fastp trimming at Q25, MiXCR alignment, in-frame beta chains only. Rows with a matching CDR3 protein are joined into one entry that keeps the most common DNA and genes. Within this sample are around 480,000 distinct CDR3 sequences, with under 20% of them counted one time only. The ten largest make up 10% to 15% of the sample.

The data also belong to a second study, concerning T cells in Graves' hyperthyroidism and ophthalmopathy.

Sequencing was performed on peripheral blood mononuclear cells (PBMCs), taken at new diagnosis, from a patient treated with antithyroid drugs. Every receptor here comes from a man aged 40-49 years with Graves disease. Donor details come from another sample of the same person, matched by shared clones.

Comments on this clonotype: Being one base from a much bigger clone, this may be a read error. V is TRBV5-1 and J is TRBJ2-1, with a possible D match to TRBD2 (6 bases). This CDR3 region has 15 residues. Germline CDR1 reads SGHRS; CDR2 reads YFSETQ. The CDR3 loop is CASRFGRESYNGQFF. CDR3 nucleotide sequence: TGCGCCAGCAGGTTTGGGCGGGAATCCTACAATGGGCAGTTCTTC.

This clonotype has at least ten counts. This chain joins TRBV6-2 or TRBV6-3 and TRBJ2-7; no clear D gene. Germline values: CDR1 MNHEY, CDR2 SVGEGT. The CDR3 covers 12 residues. V gave up 2 bases and J gave up 5 bases, with 7 bases separating them. CDR3 loop: CASSYRENEQYF. Here the CDR3 DNA reads TGTGCCAGCAGTTACAGGGAAAACGAGCAGTACTTC.

At least ten counts were recorded for this clonotype. For the CDR3, the DNA is TGTGCCAGCAGCTTAGACGGGGTTAATCAGCCCCAGCATTTT. It specifies CASSLDGVNQPQHF. The chain uses TRBV7-2 and TRBJ1-5, with unresolved D. V shed 1 base and J shed 4 bases, with 8 bases lying between them. Germline CDR1 is SGHTA and CDR2 is FQGNSA. CDR3 length equals 14 residues.

This clonotype was picked up a small number of times. The chain is built from TRBV19 and TRBJ2-7, with D perhaps matching TRBD1 or TRBD2 (5 bases each). Trimming removed 5 bases from V and 4 bases from J, with 12 bases in between. CDR1 LNHDA and CDR2 SQIVND come from the germline V gene (reference sequence). The CDR3 contains 13 residues. DNA of the CDR3: TGTGCCAGTAGTCCGGGACCAAAGTACGAGCAGTACTTC. This gives the protein CASSPGPKYEQYF.

This clonotype was detected many times. V and J are TRBV7-9 and TRBJ1-4; tentatively, D is TRBD1 (5 bases). The CDR3 extends over 16 amino acids. The V end was cut by 3 bases, the J end by 0 bases, with 11 bases between. Germline loops: CDR1 SEHNR, CDR2 FQNEAQ (reference sequence). This chain's CDR3 is CASSFVGGATNEKLFF. CDR3 in DNA: TGTGCCAGCAGCTTCGTCGGGGGGGCAACTAATGAAAAACTGTTTTTT.

This clonotype was counted a few times. The chain links TRBV27 to TRBJ2-1, with TRBD2 matching over 10 bases. With 5 bases clipped from V and 7 bases from J, the junction kept 8 bases outside the gene matches. The CDR3 has 15 residues. Per germline, CDR1 MNHEY and CDR2 SMNVEV (reference sequence). Here the CDR3 DNA reads TGTGCCAGCAGTGCCAGCGGGAGGGCCGGAAATGAGCAGTTCTTC. Its protein is CASSASGRAGNEQFF.

Concerning this clonotype: A much larger clone is a single base away; this may be a read error. CDR3 DNA: TGTGCCAGCAGCTTCGCCGTACAGGGGCTAGCGGGAGGAAGGGGCTCCTACAATGAGCAGTACTTC. Protein sequence: CASSFAVQGLAGGRGSYNEQYF. V gene TRBV7-2 combines with J gene TRBJ2-7, with 11 bases fitting TRBD2. The CDR3 is 22 amino acids. Trimming cost V 3 bases and J 7 bases; bases outside gene matches: 29. From germline, CDR1 is SGHTA and CDR2 FQGNSA.

This clonotype has ten or more counts. The chain couples TRBV6-2 or TRBV6-3 to TRBJ2-7; D might be TRBD1 or TRBD2, each matching 6 bases. This CDR3 contains 12 residues. Trimming shortened V by 0 bases and J by 12 bases, and 12 bases separated the two germline ends. CDR1 and CDR2 (germline): MNHEY, SVGEGT. DNA of the CDR3: TGTGCCAGCAGTTACTCTACGGGGGCCGCGTACTTC. Encoded protein: CASSYSTGAAYF.

This clonotype appeared many times. This chain links TRBV30 with TRBJ2-7; D is tentatively TRBD1 or TRBD2 (6 bases each). Between the trimmed V and J ends, which lost 0 bases and 2 bases, there was a span of 14 bases. Germline V gene data show CDR1 as GTSNPN and CDR2 as SVGIG (reference sequence). The CDR3 has 15 amino acids. CDR3 in DNA: TGTGCCTGGAGTGTAATGGGGGCGGGAACCTACGAGCAGTACTTC. Translated, it gives CAWSVMGAGTYEQYF.